The rows below give T cell receptor beta chains drawn from one sample of a study of T cells in Graves' hyperthyroidism and ophthalmopathy. TCRdb called the multiplex PCR reads again in MiXCR, with one record for every CDR3 protein. In the table there are around 520,000 distinct CDR3 sequences, about 14% of which are singletons. Sample: blood. The receptors stem from a woman in her thirties or forties with Graves' hyperthyroidism. Both conserved end residues are part of each CDR3. A D gene is named only where the DNA matches it firmly. Some rows mark clone size as missing; the rest say once, few, many or name a class of expanded clone.

cdr3_nt | cdr3_aa | d_call | v_call | clone_size | j_call
TGTGCCAGCAGTTTTCGGGCGGGAGTAAGACCCCTAAGGTTAACCGGGGAGCTGTTTTTT | CASSFRAGVRPLRLTGELFF | TRBD2 | TRBV28 | many | TRBJ2-2
TGCGCCAGCAGCCTCCGGGACAGGACCCACGAGCAGTACTTC | CASSLRDRTHEQYF | TRBD1 | TRBV5-1 | many | TRBJ2-7
TGTGCCAGCAGCTTAGGTCGGACTGACAATGAGCAGTTCTTC | CASSLGRTDNEQFF | NA | TRBV7-2 | few | TRBJ2-1
TGTGCCAGCAGCTACGGGACAGCCTATGGCTACACCTTC | CASSYGTAYGYTF | TRBD1 | TRBV7-2 | many | TRBJ1-2
TGTGCCAGCAGTTCCGCGGGACAGATCCACAATGAGCAGTTCTTC | CASSSAGQIHNEQFF | NA | TRBV6-5 | NA | TRBJ2-1
TGCAGCGTTGCGGCAGGGGGCACCTACGAGCAGTACTTC | CSVAAGGTYEQYF | TRBD1 | TRBV29-1 | many | TRBJ2-7
TGTGCCACCAGTGACGACAGGGGGGCAGAGACCCAGTACTTC | CATSDDRGAETQYF | TRBD1 | TRBV24-1 | many | TRBJ2-5
TGTGCCACCAGCAGAGAACTACCTGGCTCCTACAATGAGCAGTTCTTC | CATSRELPGSYNEQFF | NA | TRBV15 | NA | TRBJ2-1
TGTGCCAGCAGTTCCGGACAGGGCGGGCAGCCCCAGCATTTT | CASSSGQGGQPQHF | TRBD1 | TRBV27 | many | TRBJ1-5
TGTGCCAGCAGTCATCGGAGCGGGAGCTACAATGAGCAGTTCTTC | CASSHRSGSYNEQFF | TRBD2 | TRBV6-1 | NA | TRBJ2-1
TGTGCCAGCAGCTTATTCGGCCCGAGCTCCTACAATGAGCAGTTCTTC | CASSLFGPSSYNEQFF | NA | TRBV7-3 | few | TRBJ2-1
TGCAGCTTCGGGAGCGGGTATGAGCAGTTCTTC | CSFGSGYEQFF | NA | TRBV29-1 | few | TRBJ2-1
TGTGCCAGCAGTGAACTGTGGGGACTCTCGGGTCGGGTGGGCAATCAGCCCCAGCATTTT | CASSELWGLSGRVGNQPQHF | NA | TRBV6-1 | NA | TRBJ1-5
TGTGCCAGCTCCCGGCGGGGACGAGTATACTACAATGAGCAGTTCTTC | CASSRRGRVYYNEQFF | NA | TRBV27 | many | TRBJ2-1
TGTGCCAGCAGTTTAATACAGGGAGGGAGTAACTATGGCTACACCTTC | CASSLIQGGSNYGYTF | NA | TRBV28 | many | TRBJ1-2
TGCAGCGTCCGAGGCCAGGGCACCGGGGAGCTGTTTTTT | CSVRGQGTGELFF | NA | TRBV29-1 | NA | TRBJ2-2
TGTGCCGCATGGGGGAACACTGAAGCTTTCTTT | CAAWGNTEAFF | NA | TRBV28 | many | TRBJ1-1
TGTGCCAGCAGCACAGGACAGTTTCAAGAGACCCAGTACTTC | CASSTGQFQETQYF | NA | TRBV13 | few | TRBJ2-5
TGTGCCAGCAGTCCCGTAGGACAGGGAGGGGGAAACACCATATATTTT | CASSPVGQGGGNTIYF | TRBD1 | TRBV2 | NA | TRBJ1-3
TGTGCCAGCACCGAGGGGGGGTCCATCTCTGGAAACACCATATATTTT | CASTEGGSISGNTIYF | NA | TRBV28 | many | TRBJ1-3
TGTGCCAGCAGTTTGGGGTTACCGGGGACAGATACGCAGTATTTT | CASSLGLPGTDTQYF | NA | TRBV27 | many | TRBJ2-3
TGCAGTGCTCAGGACAGGAACATGAACACTGAAGCTTTCTTT | CSAQDRNMNTEAFF | TRBD1 | TRBV20-1 | many | TRBJ1-1
TGCAGCGCCAAAGGGACAGGGGGCTTAGGCTACACCTTC | CSAKGTGGLGYTF | TRBD1 | TRBV29-1 | few | TRBJ1-2
TGCAGCGTTGAGATTAGCACAGATACGCAGTATTTT | CSVEISTDTQYF | NA | TRBV29-1 | NA | TRBJ2-3
TGCGCCAGCGGCCTTTGGGGGATGGTAGGCACTGAAGCTTTCTTT | CASGLWGMVGTEAFF | NA | TRBV5-1 | many | TRBJ1-1
TGTGCCAGTAGTACCGACAGGGAGAGATCCTACGAGCAGTACTTC | CASSTDRERSYEQYF | TRBD1 | TRBV19 | many | TRBJ2-7
TGTGCCGCCGGAGAGAGGCGGGAAAGCGGGGAGCTGTTTTTT | CAAGERRESGELFF | NA | TRBV3-1 | many | TRBJ2-2
TGCAGTGCTCGACAGGGCAGCTATGGCTACACCTTC | CSARQGSYGYTF | TRBD1 | TRBV20-1 | NA | TRBJ1-2
TGTGCCAGCAGTCCGCAACGTGATACGCAGTATTTT | CASSPQRDTQYF | NA | TRBV28 | many | TRBJ2-3
TGCAGCGTCGTTGACAGGGCGCGCATCTACTATGGCTACACCTTC | CSVVDRARIYYGYTF | TRBD1 | TRBV29-1 | few | TRBJ1-2
TGTGCCAGCAGCCAAGGATCGGCAGGGGGTCTTTCACCCCTCCACTTT | CASSQGSAGGLSPLHF | TRBD1 | TRBV14 | NA | TRBJ1-6
TGTGCCAGCAGTTACCTCGGGATCACTGGAAACACCATATATTTT | CASSYLGITGNTIYF | NA | TRBV6-6 | few | TRBJ1-3
TGTGCCAGCAGCTCCGGGACTATGGCAGGAAATGAGCAGTACTTC | CASSSGTMAGNEQYF | TRBD2 | TRBV2 | once | TRBJ2-7
TGTGCCAGCAGTTACTCGGCGGGAGGGAAAGAGACCCAGTACTTC | CASSYSAGGKETQYF | TRBD2 | TRBV6-6 | NA | TRBJ2-5
TGTGCCTGGAGTGGCGTGGGGGGACTCCAAGAGACCCAGTACTTC | CAWSGVGGLQETQYF | NA | TRBV30 | NA | TRBJ2-5
TGTGTCAGCAGTTTGTCGACCCTTAGGACCAACACCGGGGAGCTGTTTTTT | CVSSLSTLRTNTGELFF | NA | TRBV12-3/TRBV12-4 | few | TRBJ2-2
TGTGCCAGCAGTGCGGACAGCCCAAATCAGCCCCAGCATTTT | CASSADSPNQPQHF | NA | TRBV2 | many | TRBJ1-5
TGTGCCAGCAGTTTATTGTTAAATGGGGGGGCCTACAATGAGCAGTTCTTC | CASSLLLNGGAYNEQFF | TRBD2 | TRBV12-3/TRBV12-4 | NA | TRBJ2-1
TGTGCCAGCAGCTTAGGTTTCTCGGAGACCCAGTACTTC | CASSLGFSETQYF | NA | TRBV11-2 | many | TRBJ2-5
TGTGCCAGCAACGAGGGGCTCACAGATACGCAGTATTTT | CASNEGLTDTQYF | NA | TRBV2 | many | TRBJ2-3
TGTGCCAGCAGCCCTACCCTGGACTGGAGCTCCTACAATGAGCAGTTCTTC | CASSPTLDWSSYNEQFF | NA | TRBV5-4 | few | TRBJ2-1
TGTGCCAGCAGTTTCCGGGACAGGGATCCAGATACGCAGTATTTT | CASSFRDRDPDTQYF | TRBD1 | TRBV27 | many | TRBJ2-3